This T cell receptor (beta chain) was identified in a study of blood T cell repertoires in COVID-19. As for the study in general: Researchers got acute and convalescent COVID-19 samples from the United States, Italy and Spain. T cells, B-cell-depleted T cells, or PBMCs supplied cDNA or gDNA.

Per the study methods: For nucleated cells, counts were estimated from reference gene primer amplification. TCRdb keeps only in-frame clones here, not all; method: immunoSEQ multiplex PCR. V, J and clone size reflect that table, while D and trimming were determined from the DNA. Of around 150,000 clones in the sample, around 75% were seen once. CDR1 is LNHDA, CDR2 SQIVND, per germline (reference sequence). The J segment lost 2 bases and the V segment lost 5 bases, leaving 6 bases of the junction unmatched. The CDR3 totals 16 residues. This sequence joins TRBV19 and TRBJ2-2; 9 bases are shared with TRBD1. Sequencing was carried out using peripheral blood. The TCR sequence derives from an elderly woman with acute or convalescent COVID-19. The DNA of the CDR3 is TGTGCCAGTAGTTTTACAGGGGGCCTAAACACCGGGGAGCTGTTTTTT. Amino acids: CASSFTGGLNTGELFF.